This T cell receptor (beta chain) is from a study of T cell responses to AZD1222 COVID-19 vaccine. Assay: immunoSEQ multiplex PCR; the TCRdb copy retains only in-frame clones and omits some. Of 110,000 to 150,000 clones in the sample, over 80% are singletons; the top ten hold 2.5% to 4%. Germline-derived CDR1 and CDR2 are MDHEN and SYDVKM. V was clipped by 4 bases and J by 2 bases; unmatched bases: 8. This CDR3 region has 16 residues. Overall study results and limits: Recipients of AZD1222 seropositive at baseline numbered only 5 to 7. Clonal diversity may have been underestimated in mostly white British donors.

This clone has just a few counts. The antigen remains undetermined. The source material was peripheral blood, sampled 28 days after the second AZD1222 dose. The J gene is TRBJ2-7, the V gene TRBV28, with 10 bases that match TRBD2. The clonotype comes from an adult who received the AZD1222 COVID-19 vaccine. The CDR3 nucleotides are TGTGCCAGCAGTTCGATTGCTAGCGGGAGTCCCTACGAGCAGTACTTC. Its protein product is CASSSIASGSPYEQYF. Looking up the rest from reference TRBV28 and TRBJ2-7 gives the full variable domain: DVKVTQSSRYLVKRTGEKVFLECVQDMDHENMFWYRQDPGLGLRLIYFSYDVKMKEKGDIPEGYSVSREKKERFSLILESASTNQTSMYLCASSSIASGSPYEQYFGPGTRLTVT.